Included here is one T cell receptor beta chain sequence, with context. The clone's antigen remains unknown. No per-base quality is available; no much larger clone lies one base away. The sample belongs to a study of blood T cells in healthy people across ages (dated by TCRdb to the mid-2010s). In the study overall: In model experiments, roughly one uniquely barcoded TCR beta cDNA molecule per two T cells was captured by template switching. To track age-related changes in TCR beta repertoire diversity, the study relied on deep sequencing normalized with unique cDNA molecular identifiers. Four age groups were formed from the donors: young (average approximately 17 years), middle-aged (approximately 40), aged (62) and long-lived (roughly 88). To avoid experimental bias, donors of different ages were distributed randomly across sequencing lanes. The study analyzed two additional independent replicas of 1 million unique cDNA reads from the same blood draw for two donors, one aged 18 to 29 and one aged 80 or older.

Systemically healthy Caucasian individuals from Russia, around 38 in total and aged about 6 to 90 years, were included as donors. Approximately 10 milliliters of peripheral blood were collected from each donor into EDTA-treated Vacutainer tubes. PBMCs were isolated by Ficoll-Paque density-gradient centrifugation, with at least 6 million obtained per sample. Total RNA was extracted from PBMCs with Trizol reagent, with at least 5.5 micrograms obtained per sample. For every donor, flow cytometry on a PBMC aliquot measured the percentage of naive CD45RAhigh/CD27high T cells. Results and caveats for the whole study, not just this receptor: As age increased, observed TCR beta diversity per million T cells dropped in a roughly linear way, and a significant reduction was already evident by age about 40. Estimates of total diversity based on one million sequenced T cells were regarded as lower bounds and as underestimates. Observed TCR beta diversity correlated strongly with the percentage of naive T cells measured by flow cytometry. The long-lived group showed more naive CD4+ T cells, fewer expanded clones and increased TCR diversity than the aged group, suggesting age selection. Because the CMV infection status of the donors was unknown, age-related changes in expanded clonotypes may potentially have been confounded. Conclusive comparison of naive and antigen-experienced compartments was prevented by the profiling of bulk unsorted PBMCs.

V is shortened by 7 bases, J by 6 bases, and the region joining them spans 13 bases. The CDR3 has 14 amino acids, counting the end cysteine and phenylalanine. The sequence is cut down to CDR3 DNA, 42 bases in frame from base 1. CDR1 and CDR2, per the germline V gene, are MNHEY and SVGAGI. Library method: 5' RACE. The sequencing machine was an Illumina HiSeq 2500. The second PCR ran for roughly 7 to 11 cycles and used a J-beta primer mix along with a sample-barcoded 5' primer. Each TCR beta cDNA molecule received a unique molecular identifier from a template-switch 5' adaptor carrying 12 random nucleotides. Each sample yielded at least 3 million CDR3-containing paired-end reads. First-strand cDNA was synthesized from all RNA with the Mint cDNA synthesis kit, primed by a TRBC-specific oligonucleotide. All cDNA was treated with uracil-DNA glycosylase and then went through a first 18-cycle PCR with the universal primers M1SS and BC2_uni_R. As for the original processing: Each sample was normalized by randomly selecting 1 million high-quality reads, each carrying a distinct molecular identifier. Instead of being binned into consensus sequences, reads that shared molecular identifiers were thrown out. MiTCR, run with a Q25 quality threshold and the strictest error-elimination algorithm, handled CDR3 identification, clonotype clustering and error correction. A nonparametric unseen species model using Euler transformation provided a lower-bound estimate of total TCR beta diversity. Using fastp at Q25 and MiXCR, TCRdb reprocessed the public reads and kept productive beta chains. Rows with one shared CDR3 protein collapse into an entry with the most common genes and DNA. It is TCRdb's table, rather than the study itself, that gives the V and J calls and clone size. The sample yields about 400,000 distinct CDR3 sequences; roughly half were counted once. In total, the top ten clones hold around 49% of the sample.

The chain couples TRBV6-5 to TRBJ1-6; TRBD1 is a weak D gene call, 5 bases matching. This clonotype was obtained from a man aged 55 to 70 in good health. The source material was blood. The CDR3 amino acid sequence is: CASTSGNRNSPLHF. DNA sequence: TGTGCCAGCACTTCAGGGAATCGTAATTCACCCCTCCACTTT.